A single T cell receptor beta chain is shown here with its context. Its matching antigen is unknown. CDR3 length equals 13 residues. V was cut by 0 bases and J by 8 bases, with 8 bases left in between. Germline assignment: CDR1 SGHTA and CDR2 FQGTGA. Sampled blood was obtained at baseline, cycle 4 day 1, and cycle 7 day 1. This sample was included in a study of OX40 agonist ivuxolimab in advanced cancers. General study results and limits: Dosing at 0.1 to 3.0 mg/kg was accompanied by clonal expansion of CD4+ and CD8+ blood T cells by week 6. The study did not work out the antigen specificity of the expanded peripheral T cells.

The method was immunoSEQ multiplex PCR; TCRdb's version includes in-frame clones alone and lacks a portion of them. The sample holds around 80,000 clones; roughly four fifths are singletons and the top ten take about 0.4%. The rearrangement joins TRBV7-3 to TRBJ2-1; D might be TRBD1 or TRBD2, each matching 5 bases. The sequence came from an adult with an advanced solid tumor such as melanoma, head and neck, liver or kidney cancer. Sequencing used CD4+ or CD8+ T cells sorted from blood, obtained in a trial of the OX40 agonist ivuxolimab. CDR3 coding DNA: TGTGCCAGCAGCTTAACGGGGGTCGATGAGCAGTTCTTC. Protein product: CASSLTGVDEQFF.